The subject of this entry is one TCR beta chain. The source of the sample is a study of blood T cell repertoires in COVID-19. About the study: Samples representing acute and convalescent COVID-19 were sourced from the United States, Italy and Spain.

Participants had their cohort set by participant-reported clinical history. V trimming: 5 bases; J trimming: 5 bases; junction bases outside the gene matches: 7. Germline assignment: CDR1 KGHSH and CDR2 LQKENI. This CDR3 has 16 amino acids. The authors' processing: It was from reference gene primer amplification that nucleated cell counts were estimated. Using immunoSEQ multiplex PCR, the repertoire was profiled, and TCRdb retains in-frame clones only, with some absent. Clone size and V and J calls were adopted from that table, with D and trimming inferred from the DNA. The repertoire holds approximately 360,000 clones, with roughly 90% as singletons.

Sequencing used PBMCs or T cells enriched from blood (not recorded which). The sequence was obtained from a woman in her thirties with acute COVID-19. The rearrangement links TRBV18 to TRBJ1-6, with TRBD1 matching over 9 bases. CDR3 residues: CASSSIQGAHNSPLHF. Written as DNA, the CDR3 is TGTGCCAGCTCATCCATACAGGGGGCTCATAATTCACCCCTCCACTTT.